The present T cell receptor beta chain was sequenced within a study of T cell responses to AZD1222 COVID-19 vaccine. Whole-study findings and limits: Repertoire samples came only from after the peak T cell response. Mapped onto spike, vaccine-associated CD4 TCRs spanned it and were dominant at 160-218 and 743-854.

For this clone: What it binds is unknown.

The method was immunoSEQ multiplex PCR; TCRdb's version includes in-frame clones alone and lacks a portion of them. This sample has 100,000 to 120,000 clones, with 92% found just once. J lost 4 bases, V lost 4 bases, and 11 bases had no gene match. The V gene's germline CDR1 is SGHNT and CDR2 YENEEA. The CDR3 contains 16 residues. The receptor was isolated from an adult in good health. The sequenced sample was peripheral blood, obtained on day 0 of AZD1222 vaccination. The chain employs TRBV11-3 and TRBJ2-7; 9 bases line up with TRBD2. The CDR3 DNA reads TGTGCCAGCAGCTCGTGCGGGGGGGCCAGGCAATACGAGCAGTACTTC. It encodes CASSSCGGARQYEQYF.